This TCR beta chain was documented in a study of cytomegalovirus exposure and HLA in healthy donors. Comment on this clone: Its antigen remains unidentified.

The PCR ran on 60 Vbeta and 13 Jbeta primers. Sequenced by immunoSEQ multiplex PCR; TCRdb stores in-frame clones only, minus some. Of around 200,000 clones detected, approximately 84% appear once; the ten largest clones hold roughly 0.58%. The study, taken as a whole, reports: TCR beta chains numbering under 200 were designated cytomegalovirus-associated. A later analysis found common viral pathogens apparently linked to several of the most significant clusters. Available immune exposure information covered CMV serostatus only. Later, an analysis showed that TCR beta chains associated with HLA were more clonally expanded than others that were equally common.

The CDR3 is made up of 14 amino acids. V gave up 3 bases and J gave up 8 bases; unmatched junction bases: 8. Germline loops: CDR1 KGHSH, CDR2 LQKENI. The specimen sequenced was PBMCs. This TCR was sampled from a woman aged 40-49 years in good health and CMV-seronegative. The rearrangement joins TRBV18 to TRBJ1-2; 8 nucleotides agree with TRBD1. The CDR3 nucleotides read TGTGCCAGCTCACCCGAATGGACAGGGAGAGGCTACACCTTC. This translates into CASSPEWTGRGYTF.